The 26 T cell receptor beta chains presented below share a single source sample, sequenced in a study of blood T cell repertoires in COVID-19. Libraries were prepared by immunoSEQ multiplex PCR; TCRdb keeps only in-frame clonotypes and omits some of them. The sample has approximately 150,000 clones, roughly 81% seen once. Sequenced sample: peripheral blood. The receptor set was obtained from a woman aged 50 to 60 with COVID-19, enrolled during active disease.

V and J are TRBV5-1 and TRBJ2-6, with 7 bases that match TRBD1. V lost 3 bases to trimming and J lost 2 bases; unmatched junction nucleotides: 2. This CDR3 is 15 amino acids long. Germline CDR1 reads SGHRS; CDR2 reads YFSETQ. CDR3 nucleotides: TGCGCCAGCAGCTCCGACAGGGCTGGGGCCAACGTCCTGACTTTC. It yields the protein CASSSDRAGANVLTF.

The chain carries TRBV2 and TRBJ1-3; D is uncertain. V was clipped by 6 bases and J by 0 bases, with 9 bases between them. The CDR3 is made up of 14 amino acids. Germline V lookup: CDR1 SNHLY, CDR2 FYNNEI. The CDR3 loop reads CASSPTVSGNTIYF. CDR3 coding DNA: TGTGCCAGCAGCCCCACAGTCTCTGGAAACACCATATATTTT.

The chain uses TRBV20-1 and TRBJ2-7; 10 positions agree with TRBD2. Germline V lookup: CDR1 DFQATT, CDR2 SNEGSKA (reference sequence). V lost 6 bases, J lost 0 bases, and 14 bases stayed unmatched. CDR3 length equals 17 residues. The chain's CDR3 is CSASPAGGLLSSYEQYF. The CDR3 coding sequence is TGCAGTGCCAGTCCAGCGGGGGGGTTACTTAGCTCCTACGAGCAGTACTTC.

The rearrangement links TRBV5-1 to TRBJ2-2; 9 bases match TRBD1. The CDR3 spans 16 residues. CDR1 and CDR2 from the germline V gene are SGHRS and YFSETQ. J lost 6 bases, V lost 4 bases, and 10 bases had no gene match. CDR3 bases: TGCGCCAGCAGCACGAGCCTACAGGGGGCCGCCGGGGAGCTGTTTTTT. The encoded protein is CASSTSLQGAAGELFF.

This clone occurred once. The rearrangement links TRBV7-7 to TRBJ2-5; 10 bases line up with TRBD1. Germline V gene lookup returns CDR1 SSHAT and CDR2 FNYEAQ (reference sequence). The CDR3 is made up of 15 amino acids. The trim removed 3 bases at V and 5 bases at J, leaving 6 bases unmatched. CDR3 nucleotides: TGTGCCAGCAGCTTTACGACAGGGGGCCGGGAGACCCAGTACTTC. Its protein is CASSFTTGGRETQYF.

V gene TRBV10-3 combines with J gene TRBJ1-2; D unresolved. Trimming took 3 bases from V and 8 from J, leaving 10 bases between them. The CDR3 is made up of 12 amino acids. Germline V gene lookup returns CDR1 ENHRY and CDR2 SYGVKD. This chain's CDR3 is CAISDLGEGYTF. The DNA of the CDR3 is TGTGCCATCAGTGACCTCGGGGAGGGCTACACCTTC.

The chain joins TRBV4-2 to TRBJ2-5, with D perhaps matching TRBD1 (5 bases). The CDR3 is 15 residues long. In germline, CDR1 is LGHNA, CDR2 YNFKEQ. V lost 0 bases and J 2 bases, leaving 10 bases between the germline ends. DNA for the CDR3: TGTGCCAGCAGCCAAGACTGGACACCACAAGAGACCCAGTACTTC. Protein: CASSQDWTPQETQYF.

Only a few counts were recorded for this clone. V is TRBV6-2 or TRBV6-3 and J is TRBJ2-7; D is perhaps TRBD2 (5 bases). The CDR3 length is 14 residues. V was pared by 0 bases and J by 4 bases, with 10 bases between. The germline gives CDR1 MNHEY, CDR2 SVGEGT. The CDR3 reads CASSYSGDGYEQYF. DNA of the CDR3: TGTGCCAGCAGTTACTCGGGAGATGGGTACGAGCAGTACTTC.

The chain employs TRBV2 and TRBJ2-3, with 7 nucleotides matching TRBD2. The CDR3 contains 12 residues. Germline values: CDR1 SNHLY, CDR2 FYNNEI. J gave up 7 bases and V 6 bases, and 4 bases lay outside the gene matches. CDR3 sequence: CASSERGNTQYF. The DNA for the CDR3 is TGTGCCAGCAGCGAGCGGGGCAATACGCAGTATTTT.

This clone was observed many times. The rearrangement joins TRBV5-4 to TRBJ2-6, with TRBD1 as a possible D gene (6 bases). The CDR3 is 18 amino acids. Germline CDR1 is SGHNT and CDR2 is YYREEE (reference sequence). V was trimmed by 2 bases and J by 0 bases, leaving 15 bases between them. The CDR3 DNA sequence: TGTGCCAGCAGCTTTATGACAGGAACCCCCTCTGGGGCCAACGTCCTGACTTTC. This encodes CASSFMTGTPSGANVLTF.

This clone has more than one count but fewer than ten. J is TRBJ1-3 and V is TRBV5-1; D not certain. V lost 0 bases, J lost 1 base, and 8 bases lay in between. The CDR3 contains 15 residues. CDR1 and CDR2 from the germline V gene are SGHRS and YFSETQ. CDR3 sequence (DNA): TGCGCCAGCAGCTTGGGGCAGGCGTCTGGAAACACCATATATTTT. Residues: CASSLGQASGNTIYF.

Comments on this clone: The germline gene is not matched at one end of the junction; a read error may be the cause. The rearrangement joins TRBV10-3 to TRBJ2-7; 10 bases fit TRBD1. Germline CDR1 reads ENHRY; CDR2 reads SYGVKD. The CDR3 is 12 amino acids. The CDR3 reads CAISESGGQGRF. The DNA for the CDR3 is TGTGCCATCAGTGAGTCGGGGGGACAGGGGCGCTTC.

The chain carries TRBV19 and TRBJ2-1; the match to TRBD2 covers 11 bases. The V segment lost 4 bases and the J segment 3 bases; nucleotides outside the gene matches: 5. Germline loops: CDR1 LNHDA, CDR2 SQIVND (reference sequence). The length of the CDR3 is 16 residues. This chain's CDR3 is CASSKTGTSGYNEQFF. Here the CDR3 DNA reads TGTGCCAGTAGTAAAACCGGGACTAGCGGCTACAATGAGCAGTTCTTC.

In nucleotides, the CDR3 is TGTGCCAGCAGCCTCCTCGGGGGGGAGGCTAATTCACCCCTCCACTTT. Protein product: CASSLLGGEANSPLHF. The rearrangement links TRBV3-1 (or the pseudogene TRBV3-2) to TRBJ1-6; D might be TRBD1 (5 bases). V dropped 4 bases and J dropped 6 bases, with 16 bases sitting between them. From germline, CDR1 is LGHDT and CDR2 YNNKEL (reference sequence). The CDR3 sequence is 16 residues long.

This clone came up a few times. The rearrangement joins TRBV4-3 to TRBJ1-5; D not certain. Germline CDR1 is LGHNA and CDR2 is YSLEER. CDR3 length: 16 amino acids. The V and J ends lost 0 bases and 1 base respectively, with 10 bases between them. CDR3 sequence: CASSQDTGWSNQPQHF. The CDR3 DNA follows: TGCGCCAGCAGCCAAGATACGGGGTGGAGCAATCAGCCCCAGCATTTT.

Concerning this clone: Other nucleotide sequences in the sample specify the same CDR3. V is TRBV24-1 and J is TRBJ2-1; D is unresolved. V was trimmed by 3 bases and J by 4 bases, leaving 6 bases between them. This CDR3 has 13 amino acids. Germline V gene sequence: CDR1 KGHDR, CDR2 SFDVKD. The CDR3 loop reads CATSDPGYNEQFF. Written as DNA, the CDR3 is TGTGCCACCAGTGATCCGGGTTACAATGAGCAGTTCTTC.

The rearrangement uses TRBV30 and TRBJ2-7, with TRBD2 matching over 8 bases. Germline assignment: CDR1 GTSNPN and CDR2 SVGIG (reference sequence). V lost 3 bases to trimming and J lost 5 bases; unmatched junction nucleotides: 9. This CDR3 is built from 14 residues. The CDR3 sequence is CAWSIGGASNEQYF. CDR3 bases: TGTGCCTGGAGCATCGGGGGGGCCAGTAACGAGCAGTACTTC.

V gene TRBV4-3 combines with J gene TRBJ2-1; 11 bases are a match to TRBD2. Germline V gene lookup returns CDR1 LGHNA and CDR2 YSLEER. The CDR3 spans 15 residues. The trim removed 0 bases at V and 9 bases at J, leaving 4 bases unmatched. The CDR3 here is CASSQELAGGREQFF. The CDR3 DNA follows: TGCGCCAGCAGCCAAGAATTAGCGGGGGGGCGTGAGCAGTTCTTC.

The chain is built from TRBV7-9 and TRBJ1-4; D is unresolved. The V end lost 5 bases, the J end lost 7 bases, and 5 bases lay between the germline ends. Germline CDR1 reads SEHNR; CDR2 reads FQNEAQ (reference sequence). The CDR3 contains 11 residues. CDR3 sequence reads: CASSPVEKLFF. DNA of the CDR3: TGTGCCAGCAGCCCGGTTGAAAAACTGTTTTTT.

The gene calls are TRBV6-5 and TRBJ1-1; D gene uncertain. The V end was cut by 4 bases, the J end by 0 bases, with 9 bases between. This CDR3 contains 14 residues. CDR1 MNHEY and CDR2 SVGAGI come from the germline V gene. CDR3 protein: CASSFGQMNTEAFF. In DNA form, the CDR3 reads TGTGCCAGCAGTTTTGGGCAGATGAACACTGAAGCTTTCTTT.

This rearrangement joins TRBV29-1 to TRBJ1-1; 7 positions agree with TRBD1. The length of the CDR3 is 15 residues. Germline CDR1 SQVTM, CDR2 ANQGSEA. The trim removed 5 bases at V and 1 base at J, leaving 10 bases unmatched. The CDR3 nucleotides read TGCAGCGTTCCTTGGCAAGGGGGCCCGAACACTGAAGCTTTCTTT. Its protein product is CSVPWQGGPNTEAFF. The variable domain in full, completed from reference TRBV29-1 and TRBJ1-1, reads SAVISQKPSRDICQRGTSLTIQCQVDSQVTMMFWYRQQPGQSLTLIATANQGSEATYESGFVIDKFPISRPNLTFSTLTVSNMSPEDSSIYLCSVPWQGGPNTEAFFGQGTRLTVV.

V is TRBV6-5 and J is TRBJ2-1, with TRBD1 matching over 7 bases. The CDR3 covers 15 residues. The J segment lost 5 bases and the V segment lost 1 base, leaving 5 bases of the junction unmatched. Germline CDR1 is MNHEY and CDR2 is SVGAGI. Here the CDR3 DNA reads TGTGCCAGCAGTTACTACAGGGGAAAGAACAATGAGCAGTTCTTC. Translation: CASSYYRGKNNEQFF.

The chain has TRBV6-2 or TRBV6-3 and TRBJ1-1; 9 positions match TRBD1. V lost 4 bases, J lost 3 bases, and 6 bases stayed unmatched. The CDR3 has 15 amino acids. CDR1 is MNHEY, CDR2 SVGEGT, per germline. This CDR3 reads CASSSAGQGHTEAFF. The CDR3 DNA follows: TGTGCCAGCAGTTCCGCGGGACAGGGACACACTGAAGCTTTCTTT.

The V call is TRBV4-3, the J call TRBJ1-1; D is uncertain. V gave up 0 bases and J gave up 0 bases, with 11 bases separating them. Germline assignment: CDR1 LGHNA and CDR2 YSLEER. The CDR3 extends over 16 amino acids. Here the CDR3 DNA reads TGCGCCAGCAGCCAAGATAGAACGACATTGAACACTGAAGCTTTCTTT. Protein product: CASSQDRTTLNTEAFF.

This chain links TRBV19 with TRBJ2-1, with TRBD2 identical over 14 bases. V lost 6 bases to trimming and J lost 0 bases; unmatched junction nucleotides: 4. Germline loops: CDR1 LNHDA, CDR2 SQIVND (reference sequence). This CDR3 spans 17 amino acids. The DNA of the CDR3 is TGTGCCAGTAGCAGACTAGCGGGGGGGAGCTCCTACAATGAGCAGTTCTTC. Its translation is CASSRLAGGSSYNEQFF.

This clone was detected a few times. J is TRBJ2-7 and V is TRBV18, with 7 positions matching TRBD1. The CDR3 is 12 amino acids. The germline CDR1 and CDR2 sequences are KGHSH and LQKENI. Trimming at V came to 10 bases and at J to 3 bases, leaving 6 bases not matched to a gene. The CDR3 DNA is TGTGCCACCGGGACAGAAGTCTACGAGCAGTACTTC. The encoded protein is CATGTEVYEQYF.